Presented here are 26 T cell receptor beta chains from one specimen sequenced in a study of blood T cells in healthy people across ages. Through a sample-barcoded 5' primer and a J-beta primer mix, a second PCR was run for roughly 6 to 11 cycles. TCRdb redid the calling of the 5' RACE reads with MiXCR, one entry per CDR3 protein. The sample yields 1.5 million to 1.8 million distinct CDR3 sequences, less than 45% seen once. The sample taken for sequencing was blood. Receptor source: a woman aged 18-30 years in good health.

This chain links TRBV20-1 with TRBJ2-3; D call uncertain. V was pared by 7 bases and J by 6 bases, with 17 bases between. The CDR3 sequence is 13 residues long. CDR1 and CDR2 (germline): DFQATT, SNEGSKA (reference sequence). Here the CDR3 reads CSVPRPVGDTQYF. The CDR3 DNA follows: TGCAGTGTTCCTCGACCGGTTGGGGATACGCAGTATTTT.

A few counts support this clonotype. CDR3 coding DNA: TGTGCCAGCAGGGACAGGGACACTGAAGCTTTCTTT. This translates into CASRDRDTEAFF. The chain recombines TRBV25-1 with TRBJ1-1; 8 positions agree with TRBD1. CDR1 is MGHDK and CDR2 is SYGVNS in the germline V gene. With 6 bases clipped from V and 3 bases from J, the junction kept 0 bases outside the gene matches. The CDR3 runs 12 residues.

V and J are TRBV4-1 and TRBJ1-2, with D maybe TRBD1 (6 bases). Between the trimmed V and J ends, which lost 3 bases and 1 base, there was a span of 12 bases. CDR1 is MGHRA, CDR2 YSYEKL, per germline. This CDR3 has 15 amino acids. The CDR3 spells CASSHEDRINYGYTF. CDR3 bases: TGCGCCAGCAGCCATGAGGACAGAATTAACTATGGCTACACCTTC.

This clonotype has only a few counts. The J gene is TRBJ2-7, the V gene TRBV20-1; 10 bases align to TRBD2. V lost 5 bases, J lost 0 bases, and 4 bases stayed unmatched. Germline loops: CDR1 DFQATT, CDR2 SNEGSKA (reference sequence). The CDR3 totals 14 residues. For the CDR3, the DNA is TGCAGTGCTTTAGCGGGAGGCAGCTCCTACGAGCAGTACTTC. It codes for CSALAGGSSYEQYF.

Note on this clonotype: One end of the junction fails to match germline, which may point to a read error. CDR3 in DNA: TGTACCAGCTCACCACTACGGGACTACGAGCAGTACTTC. Its translation is CTSSPLRDYEQYF. The chain employs TRBV18 and TRBJ2-7, with D maybe TRBD2 (5 bases). The germline V gene has CDR1 KGHSH and CDR2 LQKENI. This CDR3 is built from 13 residues.

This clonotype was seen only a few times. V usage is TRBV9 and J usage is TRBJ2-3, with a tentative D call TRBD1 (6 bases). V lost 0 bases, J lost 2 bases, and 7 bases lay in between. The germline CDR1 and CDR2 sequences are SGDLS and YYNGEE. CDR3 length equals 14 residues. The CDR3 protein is CASSVDRDTDTQYF. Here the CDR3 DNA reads TGTGCCAGCAGCGTAGACAGGGACACAGATACGCAGTATTTT. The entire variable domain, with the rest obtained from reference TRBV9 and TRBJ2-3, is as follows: DSGVTQTPKHLITATGQRVTLRCSPRSGDLSVYWYQQSLDQGLQFLIQYYNGEERAKGNILERFSAQQFPDLHSELNLSSLELGDSALYFCASSVDRDTDTQYFGPGTRLTVL.

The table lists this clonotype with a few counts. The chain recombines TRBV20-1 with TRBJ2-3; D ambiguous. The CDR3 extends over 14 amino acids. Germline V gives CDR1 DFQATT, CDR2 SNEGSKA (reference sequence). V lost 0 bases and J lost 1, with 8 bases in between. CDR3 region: CSAREPIRTDTQYF. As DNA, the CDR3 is TGCAGTGCTAGAGAGCCTATCCGCACAGATACGCAGTATTTT.

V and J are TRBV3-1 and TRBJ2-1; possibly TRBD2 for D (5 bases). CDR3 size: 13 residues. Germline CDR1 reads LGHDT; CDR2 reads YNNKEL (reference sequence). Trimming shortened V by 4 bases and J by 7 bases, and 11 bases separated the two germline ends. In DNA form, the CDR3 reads TGTGCCAGCAGCCGACATTCGGGAAATGAGCAGTTCTTC. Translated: CASSRHSGNEQFF.

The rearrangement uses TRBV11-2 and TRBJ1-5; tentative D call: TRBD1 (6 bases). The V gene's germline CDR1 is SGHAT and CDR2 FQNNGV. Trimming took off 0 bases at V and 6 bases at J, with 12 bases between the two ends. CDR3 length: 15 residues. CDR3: CASSLDRGVTQPQHF. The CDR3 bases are TGTGCCAGCAGCTTAGACAGGGGTGTCACTCAGCCCCAGCATTTT.

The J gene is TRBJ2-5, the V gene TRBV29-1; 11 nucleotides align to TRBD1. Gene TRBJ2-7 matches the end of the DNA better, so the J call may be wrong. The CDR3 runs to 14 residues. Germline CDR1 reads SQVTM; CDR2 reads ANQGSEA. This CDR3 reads CSVEIRDRGYEQYF. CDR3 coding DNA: TGCAGCGTTGAAATCCGGGACAGGGGGTACGAGCAGTACTTC.

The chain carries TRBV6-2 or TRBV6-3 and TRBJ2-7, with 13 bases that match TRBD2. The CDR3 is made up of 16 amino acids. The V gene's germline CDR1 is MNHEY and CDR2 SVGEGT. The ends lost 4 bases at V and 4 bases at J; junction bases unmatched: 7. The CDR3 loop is CASSSIGLAGVYEQYF. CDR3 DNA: TGTGCCAGCAGTTCTATCGGACTAGCGGGAGTTTACGAGCAGTACTTC.

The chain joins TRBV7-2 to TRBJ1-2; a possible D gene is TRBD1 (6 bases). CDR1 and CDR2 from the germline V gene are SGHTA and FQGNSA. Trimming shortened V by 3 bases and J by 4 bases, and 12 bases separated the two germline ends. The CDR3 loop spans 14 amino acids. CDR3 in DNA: TGTGCCAGCAGCTTTGCAGGGGCCAGCTATGGCTACACCTTC. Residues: CASSFAGASYGYTF.

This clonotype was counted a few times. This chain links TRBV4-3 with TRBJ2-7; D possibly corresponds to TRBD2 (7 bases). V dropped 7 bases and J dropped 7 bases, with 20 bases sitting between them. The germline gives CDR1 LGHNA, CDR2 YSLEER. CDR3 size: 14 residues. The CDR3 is CASTQRGGNNEQYF. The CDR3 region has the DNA TGCGCCAGCACTCAAAGGGGGGGAAACAATGAGCAGTACTTC.

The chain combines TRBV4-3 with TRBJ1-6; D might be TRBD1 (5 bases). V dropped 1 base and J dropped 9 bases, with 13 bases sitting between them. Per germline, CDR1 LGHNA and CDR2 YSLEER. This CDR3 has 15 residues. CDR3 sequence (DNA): TGCGCCAGCAGCCAAGGATGTCAGGGTTCTTCACCCCTCCACTTT. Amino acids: CASSQGCQGSSPLHF.

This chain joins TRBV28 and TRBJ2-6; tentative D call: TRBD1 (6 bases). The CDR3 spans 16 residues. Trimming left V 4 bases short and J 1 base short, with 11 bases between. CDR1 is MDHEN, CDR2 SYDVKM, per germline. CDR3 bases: TGTGCCAGCAGTTGGGACATACAGTCTGGGGCCAACGTCCTGACTTTC. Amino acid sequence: CASSWDIQSGANVLTF.

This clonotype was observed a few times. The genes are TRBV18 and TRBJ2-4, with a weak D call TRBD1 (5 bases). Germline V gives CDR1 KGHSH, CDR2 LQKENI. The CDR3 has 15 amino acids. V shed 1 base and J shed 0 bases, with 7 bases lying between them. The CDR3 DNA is TGTGCCAGCTCACCACTACAGGAAGCCAAAAACATTCAGTACTTC. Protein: CASSPLQEAKNIQYF.

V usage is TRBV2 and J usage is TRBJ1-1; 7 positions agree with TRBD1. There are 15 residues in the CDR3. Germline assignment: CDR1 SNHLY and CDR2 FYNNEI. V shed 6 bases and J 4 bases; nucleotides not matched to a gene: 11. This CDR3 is CASRPIGTAGTEAFF. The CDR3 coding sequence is TGTGCCAGCAGACCGATCGGGACAGCAGGCACTGAAGCTTTCTTT.

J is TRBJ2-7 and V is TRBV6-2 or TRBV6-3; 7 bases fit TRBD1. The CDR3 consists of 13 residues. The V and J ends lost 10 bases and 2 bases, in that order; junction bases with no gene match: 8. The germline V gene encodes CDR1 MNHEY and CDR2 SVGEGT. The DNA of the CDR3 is TGTGCCACCCGACGGGACAGCACCTACGAGCAGTACTTC. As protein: CATRRDSTYEQYF.

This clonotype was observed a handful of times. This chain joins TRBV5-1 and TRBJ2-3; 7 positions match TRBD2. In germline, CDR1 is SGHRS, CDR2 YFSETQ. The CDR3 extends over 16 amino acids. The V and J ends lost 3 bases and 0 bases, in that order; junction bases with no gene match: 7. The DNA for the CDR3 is TGCGCCAGCAGCTGGTGGTCTAGCGGTAGCACAGATACGCAGTATTTT. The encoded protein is CASSWWSSGSTDTQYF.

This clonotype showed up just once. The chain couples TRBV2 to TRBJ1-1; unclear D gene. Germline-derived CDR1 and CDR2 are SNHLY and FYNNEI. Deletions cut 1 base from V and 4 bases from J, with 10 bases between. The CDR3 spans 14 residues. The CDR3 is CASSEEWSATEAFF. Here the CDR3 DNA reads TGTGCCAGCAGTGAAGAATGGTCTGCCACTGAAGCTTTCTTT.

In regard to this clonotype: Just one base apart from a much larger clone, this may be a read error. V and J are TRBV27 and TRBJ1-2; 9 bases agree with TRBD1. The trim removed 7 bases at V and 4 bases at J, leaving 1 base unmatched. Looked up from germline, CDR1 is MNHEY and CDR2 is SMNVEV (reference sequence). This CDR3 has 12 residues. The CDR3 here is CASKGQGYGYTF. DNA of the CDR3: TGTGCCAGCAAGGGACAGGGCTATGGCTACACCTTC.

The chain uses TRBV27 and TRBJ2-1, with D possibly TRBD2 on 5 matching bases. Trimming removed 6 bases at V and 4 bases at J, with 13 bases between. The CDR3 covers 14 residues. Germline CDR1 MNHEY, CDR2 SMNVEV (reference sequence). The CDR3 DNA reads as TGTGCCAGCAGGACGGGCGGAGGTTACAATGAGCAGTTCTTC. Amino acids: CASRTGGGYNEQFF.

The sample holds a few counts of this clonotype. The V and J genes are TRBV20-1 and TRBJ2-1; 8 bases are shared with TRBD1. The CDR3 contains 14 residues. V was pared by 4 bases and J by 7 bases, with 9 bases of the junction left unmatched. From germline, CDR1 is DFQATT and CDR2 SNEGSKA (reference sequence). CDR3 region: CSATQGAHWNEQFF. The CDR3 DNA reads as TGCAGTGCTACCCAGGGGGCGCATTGGAATGAGCAGTTCTTC.

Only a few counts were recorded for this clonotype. The CDR3 reads CASSLTGAPGEQYF. DNA of the CDR3: TGTGCCAGCAGCTTGACAGGGGCGCCAGGCGAGCAGTACTTC. This chain links TRBV7-3 with TRBJ2-7; 8 bases agree with TRBD1. V lost 3 bases to trimming and J lost 6 bases; unmatched junction nucleotides: 7. The CDR3 is 14 residues long. CDR1 and CDR2 (germline): SGHTA, FQGTGA.

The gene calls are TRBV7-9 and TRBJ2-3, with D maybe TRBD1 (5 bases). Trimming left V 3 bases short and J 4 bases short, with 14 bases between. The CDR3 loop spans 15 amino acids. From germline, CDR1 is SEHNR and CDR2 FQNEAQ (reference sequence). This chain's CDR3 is CASSLQGAPPDTQYF. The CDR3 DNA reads TGTGCCAGCAGCTTGCAAGGGGCTCCCCCAGATACGCAGTATTTT.

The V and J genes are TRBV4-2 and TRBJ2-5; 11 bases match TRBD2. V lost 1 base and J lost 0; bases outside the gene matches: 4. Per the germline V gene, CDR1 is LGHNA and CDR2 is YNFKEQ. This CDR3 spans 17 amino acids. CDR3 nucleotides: TGTGCCAGCAGCCAAGGGGTACTAGCGGGAGACCAAGAGACCCAGTACTTC. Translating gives CASSQGVLAGDQETQYF.